This T cell receptor beta chain was observed in a study (dated by TCRdb to 2012 to 2014). The CDR3, from cysteine to phenylalanine, totals 15 residues. Only CDR3 DNA remains: 45 bases, in frame from the first base. The V end loses 3 bases and the J end loses 0 bases, and a stretch of 12 bases separates them. Via the germline V gene, CDR1 is SQVTM and CDR2 ANQGSEA. This clonotype was picked up a small number of times. No cognate antigen has been identified for it. Base qualities are missing; no much larger clone stands one base away. Sequencing instrument: Illumina Genome Analyzer IIx. TCRdb trimmed the raw reads at Q25, called clones with MiXCR and kept productive beta chains. Each CDR3 protein appears once, grouped with its most common genes and DNA. For this sample the table gives about 15,000 distinct CDR3 sequences, of which 30% to 45% were detected only once. The ten top clones hold about 16% of the sample.

The receptor comes from a human donor. Material for sequencing was blood. The chain is made from TRBV29-1 and TRBJ2-1; no D gene call is confident. The DNA sequence follows: TGCAGCGTTGACTGGCGCGGCAGCTCCTACAATGAGCAGTTCTTC. The resulting protein is CSVDWRGSSYNEQFF.